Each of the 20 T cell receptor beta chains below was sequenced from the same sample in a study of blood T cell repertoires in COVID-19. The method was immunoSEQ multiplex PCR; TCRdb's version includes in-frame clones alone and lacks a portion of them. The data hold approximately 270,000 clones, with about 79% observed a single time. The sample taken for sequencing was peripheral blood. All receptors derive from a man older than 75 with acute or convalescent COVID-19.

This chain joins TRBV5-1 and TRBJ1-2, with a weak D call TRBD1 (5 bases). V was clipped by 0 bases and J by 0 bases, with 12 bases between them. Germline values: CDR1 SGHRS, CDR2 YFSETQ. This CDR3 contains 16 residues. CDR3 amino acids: CASSLDHSRANYGYTF. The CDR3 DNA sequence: TGCGCCAGCAGCTTGGATCACAGCAGGGCTAACTATGGCTACACCTTC.

The CDR3 is CASSASGTSSYEQYF. CDR3 DNA sequence: TGTGCCAGCAGCGCCTCCGGGACTTCCTCCTACGAGCAGTACTTC. V usage is TRBV7-9 and J usage is TRBJ2-7, with D perhaps matching TRBD2 (6 bases). V was clipped by 5 bases and J by 0 bases, with 14 bases between them. The CDR3 length is 15 residues. Germline V lookup: CDR1 SEHNR, CDR2 FQNEAQ (reference sequence). Full variable domain (rest looked up from reference TRBV7-9 and TRBJ2-7): DTGVSQNPRHKITKRGQNVTFRCDPISEHNRLYWYRQTLGQGPEFLTYFQNEAQLEKSRLLSDRFSAERPKGSFSTLEIQRTEQGDSAMYLCASSASGTSSYEQYFGPGTRLTVT.

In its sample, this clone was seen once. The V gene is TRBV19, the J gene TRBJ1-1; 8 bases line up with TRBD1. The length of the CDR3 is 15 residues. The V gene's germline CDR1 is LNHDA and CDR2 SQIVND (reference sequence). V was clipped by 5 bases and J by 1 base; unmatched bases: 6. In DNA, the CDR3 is TGTGCCAGTAGTCCTCGGACAGGGTCGAACACTGAAGCTTTCTTT. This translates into CASSPRTGSNTEAFF.

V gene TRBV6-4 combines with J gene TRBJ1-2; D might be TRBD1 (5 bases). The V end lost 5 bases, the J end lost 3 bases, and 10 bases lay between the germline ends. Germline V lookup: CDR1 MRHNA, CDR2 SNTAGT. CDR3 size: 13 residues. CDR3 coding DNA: TGTGCCAGCAGTCCAGGGATTGACTATGGCTACACCTTC. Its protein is CASSPGIDYGYTF.

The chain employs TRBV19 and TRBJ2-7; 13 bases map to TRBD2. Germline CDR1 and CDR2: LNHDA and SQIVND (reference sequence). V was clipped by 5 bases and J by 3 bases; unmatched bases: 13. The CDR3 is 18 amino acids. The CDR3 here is CASSPSGLAGRRFYEQYF. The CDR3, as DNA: TGTGCCAGTAGTCCCTCGGGACTAGCGGGAAGGAGGTTCTACGAGCAGTACTTC.

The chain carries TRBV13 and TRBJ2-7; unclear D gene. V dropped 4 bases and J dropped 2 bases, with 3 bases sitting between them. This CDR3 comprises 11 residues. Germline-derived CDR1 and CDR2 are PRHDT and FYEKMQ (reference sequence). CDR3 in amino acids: CASSSTYEQYF. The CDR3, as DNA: TGTGCCAGCAGCTCCACCTACGAGCAGTACTTC.

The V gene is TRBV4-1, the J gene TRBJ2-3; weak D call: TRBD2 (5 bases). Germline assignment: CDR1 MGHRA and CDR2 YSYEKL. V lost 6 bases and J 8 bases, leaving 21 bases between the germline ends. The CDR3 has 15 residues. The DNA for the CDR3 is TGCGCCAGCAGTTCCCACGCCGGGGTAGCCGCTACGCAGTATTTT. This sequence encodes CASSSHAGVAATQYF.

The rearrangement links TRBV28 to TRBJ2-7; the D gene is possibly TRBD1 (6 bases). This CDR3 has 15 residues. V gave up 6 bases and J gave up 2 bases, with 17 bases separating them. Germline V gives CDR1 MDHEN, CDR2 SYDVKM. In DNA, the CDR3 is TGTGCCAGCAGACCCGAGTATGCAGGGGCCTACGAGCAGTACTTC. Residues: CASRPEYAGAYEQYF.

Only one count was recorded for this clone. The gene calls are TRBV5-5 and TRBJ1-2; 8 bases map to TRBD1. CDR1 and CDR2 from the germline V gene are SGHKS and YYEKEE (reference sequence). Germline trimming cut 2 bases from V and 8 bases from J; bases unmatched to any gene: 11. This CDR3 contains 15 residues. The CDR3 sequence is CASSFRPGQVGGYTF. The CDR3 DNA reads TGTGCCAGCAGCTTCCGGCCGGGACAGGTTGGGGGCTACACCTTC. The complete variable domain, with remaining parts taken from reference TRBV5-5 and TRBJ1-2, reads DAGVTQSPTHLIKTRGQQVTLRCSPISGHKSVSWYQQVLGQGPQFIFQYYEKEERGRGNFPDRFSARQFPNYSSELNVNALLLGDSALYLCASSFRPGQVGGYTFGSGTRLTVV.

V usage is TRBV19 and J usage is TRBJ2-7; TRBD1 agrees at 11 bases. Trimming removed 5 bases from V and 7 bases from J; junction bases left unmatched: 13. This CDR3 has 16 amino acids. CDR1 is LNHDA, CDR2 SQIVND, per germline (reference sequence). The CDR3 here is CASSRGTGGKVGEQYF. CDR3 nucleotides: TGTGCCAGTAGTCGGGGGACAGGGGGAAAAGTTGGTGAGCAGTACTTC.

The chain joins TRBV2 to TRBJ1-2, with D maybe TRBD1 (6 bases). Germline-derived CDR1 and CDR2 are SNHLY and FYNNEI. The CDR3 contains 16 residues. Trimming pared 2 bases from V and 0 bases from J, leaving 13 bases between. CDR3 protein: CASSETRGAANYGYTF. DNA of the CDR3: TGTGCCAGCAGTGAAACCAGGGGAGCAGCTAACTATGGCTACACCTTC.

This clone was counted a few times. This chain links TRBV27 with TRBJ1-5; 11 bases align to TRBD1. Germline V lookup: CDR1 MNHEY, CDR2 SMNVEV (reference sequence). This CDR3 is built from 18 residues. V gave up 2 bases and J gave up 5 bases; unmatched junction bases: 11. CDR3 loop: CASSLRTGGRGGYQPQHF. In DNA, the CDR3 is TGTGCCAGCAGTTTACGGACAGGGGGCAGGGGTGGGTATCAGCCCCAGCATTTT.

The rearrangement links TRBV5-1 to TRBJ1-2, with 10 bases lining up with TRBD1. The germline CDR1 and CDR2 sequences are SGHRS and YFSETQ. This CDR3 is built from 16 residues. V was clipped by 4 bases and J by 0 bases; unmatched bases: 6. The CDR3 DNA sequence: TGCGCCAGCAGCCACGGGACAGGGGTCCCTAACTATGGCTACACCTTC. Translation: CASSHGTGVPNYGYTF.

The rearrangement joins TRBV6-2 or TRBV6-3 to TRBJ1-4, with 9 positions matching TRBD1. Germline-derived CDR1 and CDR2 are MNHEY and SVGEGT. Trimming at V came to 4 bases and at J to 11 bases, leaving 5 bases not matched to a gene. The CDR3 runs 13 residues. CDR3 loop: CASSFRTGEKLFF. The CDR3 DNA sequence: TGTGCCAGCAGTTTCCGGACAGGGGAGAAACTGTTTTTT.

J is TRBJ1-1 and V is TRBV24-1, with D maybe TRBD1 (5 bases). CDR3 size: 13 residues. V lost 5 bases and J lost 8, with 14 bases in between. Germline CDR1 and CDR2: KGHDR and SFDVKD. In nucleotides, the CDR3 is TGTGCCACCAGTGCCCTGGAGGGGAGGGAAGCTTTCTTT. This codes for CATSALEGREAFF.

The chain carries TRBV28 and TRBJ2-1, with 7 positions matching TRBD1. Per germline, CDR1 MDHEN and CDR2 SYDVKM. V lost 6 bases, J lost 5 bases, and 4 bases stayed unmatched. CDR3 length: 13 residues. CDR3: CASRQGINNEQFF. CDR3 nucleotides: TGTGCCAGCAGACAGGGGATCAACAATGAGCAGTTCTTC.

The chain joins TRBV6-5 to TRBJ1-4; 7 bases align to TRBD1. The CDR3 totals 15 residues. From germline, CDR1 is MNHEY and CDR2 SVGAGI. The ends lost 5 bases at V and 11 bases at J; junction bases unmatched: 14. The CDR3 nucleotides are TGTGCCAGCAGTAGGGGTGACAGGGACGTTAATAAACTGTTTTTT. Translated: CASSRGDRDVNKLFF.

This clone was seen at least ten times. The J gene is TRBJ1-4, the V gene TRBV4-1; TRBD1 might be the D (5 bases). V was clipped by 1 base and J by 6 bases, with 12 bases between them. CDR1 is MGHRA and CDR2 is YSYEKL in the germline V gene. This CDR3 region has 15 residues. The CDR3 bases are TGCGCCAGCAGCCAAGTACAGGCGGGATATGAAAAACTGTTTTTT. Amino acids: CASSQVQAGYEKLFF.

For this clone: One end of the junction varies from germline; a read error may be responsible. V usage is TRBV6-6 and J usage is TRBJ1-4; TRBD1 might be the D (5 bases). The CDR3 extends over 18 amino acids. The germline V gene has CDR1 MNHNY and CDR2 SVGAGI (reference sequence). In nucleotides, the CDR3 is TGTGCCGGCAGTCGTCTCCCCGGGGGATACCGGAATAATGAAAAACTGTTTTTT. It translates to CAGSRLPGGYRNNEKLFF.

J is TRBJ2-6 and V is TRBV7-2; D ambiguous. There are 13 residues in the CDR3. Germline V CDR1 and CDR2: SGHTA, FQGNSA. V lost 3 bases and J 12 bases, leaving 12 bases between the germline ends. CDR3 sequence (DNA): TGTGCCAGCAGCTTGAGACGAGCGAGCGTCCTGACTTTC. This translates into CASSLRRASVLTF.